Listed below are T cell receptor beta chains from one sample, sequenced in a study of cytomegalovirus exposure and HLA in healthy donors. Repertoires were generated with immunoSEQ multiplex PCR, while TCRdb's copy carries only in-frame clones and drops some. Counted here are about 67,000 clones, 94% occurring once; the ten biggest clones make up 0.5% to 0.75%. Material: PBMCs. These receptors were taken from a woman between 18 and 30 years old in good health and CMV-seronegative. Each CDR3 is given with its conserved first and last residue. Each record gives: J gene, V gene, clone size, D gene, CDR3 DNA, CDR3 protein. A D gene is named only where the DNA matches it firmly. Clone size appears in some rows only: once, few, many, or a class for an expanded clone.

TRBJ1-1,TRBV5-1,NA,NA,TGCGCCAGCAGCTTCGGCAAGGGGGAAGGTTGGACTGAAGCTTTCTTT,CASSFGKGEGWTEAFF
TRBJ2-6,TRBV11-1,NA,NA,TGTGCCAGCAGCCCCTACTCCTCTGGGGCCAACGTCCTGACTTTC,CASSPYSSGANVLTF
TRBJ2-3,TRBV5-4,NA,NA,TGTGCCAGCAGCTTGGTCCCCAGCGGGTCACCAGATACGCAGTATTTT,CASSLVPSGSPDTQYF
TRBJ2-4,TRBV5-1,NA,TRBD1,TGCGCCAGCAGCTCGTACAGGGGCCCCAAAAACATTCAGTACTTC,CASSSYRGPKNIQYF
TRBJ2-3,TRBV4-1,NA,NA,TGCGCCAGCAGAAATCGGGGGTCCGCCACAGATACGCAGTATTTT,CASRNRGSATDTQYF
TRBJ2-7,TRBV6-5,NA,TRBD1,TGTGCCAGCAGGCCCCCCGGGACAGGGAAATTAGGCTTC,CASRPPGTGKLGF
TRBJ1-4,TRBV5-6,NA,TRBD1,TGTGCCAGCAGCCGGACAGGCCTGGGGGATGAAAAACTGTTTTTT,CASSRTGLGDEKLFF
TRBJ1-2,TRBV28,NA,TRBD1,TGTGCCAGCAGTTTATGGAGACCGGGACAGATTAACTATGGCTACACCTTC,CASSLWRPGQINYGYTF
TRBJ2-1,TRBV5-1,NA,TRBD2,TGCGCCAGCAGCTATGTCTATCATAGCGGGGGTACCTCCTCCTACAATGAGCAGTTCTTC,CASSYVYHSGGTSSYNEQFF
TRBJ2-2,TRBV5-1,NA,TRBD1,TGCGCCAGCAGCTCCGCCGGGACAGCTTTCACCGGGGAGCTGTTTTTT,CASSSAGTAFTGELFF
TRBJ2-1,TRBV7-8,NA,TRBD2,TGTGCCAGCAGCTCCCGGGGTAGCGGGGTCTACAATGAGCAGTTCTTC,CASSSRGSGVYNEQFF
TRBJ2-3,TRBV29-1,NA,TRBD2,TGCAGCGTTGTCGGACTAGCTTCAGATACGCAGTATTTT,CSVVGLASDTQYF
TRBJ2-3,TRBV7-8,NA,TRBD1,TGTGCCAGCAGCTTAGACAGGGGGCAGAGAGATACGCAGTATTTT,CASSLDRGQRDTQYF
TRBJ2-1,TRBV6-6,NA,TRBD2,TGTGCCAGCAGTACACCTAGCGGTGCTTACAATGAGCAGTTCTTC,CASSTPSGAYNEQFF
TRBJ2-1,TRBV30,once,NA,TGTGCTTGGGGGGCCGGTGAGCAGTTCTTC,CAWGAGEQFF
TRBJ1-5,TRBV5-6,NA,NA,TGTGCCAGCACCCCGGGGGGGGGTGACAGCAATCAGCCCCAGCATTTT,CASTPGGGDSNQPQHF
TRBJ2-2,TRBV2,NA,NA,TGTGCCAGCAGAGACAGAACCGGGGAGCTGTTTTTT,CASRDRTGELFF
TRBJ2-7,TRBV28,once,TRBD1,TGTGCCAGCAGCTGGACACTGAGAACAGGGGGTAATGGGTACGAGCAGTACTTC,CASSWTLRTGGNGYEQYF
TRBJ1-2,TRBV6-5,NA,NA,TGTGCCAGCAGTTACGGAGCAGGGGTTAACTATGGCTACACCTTC,CASSYGAGVNYGYTF
TRBJ1-5,TRBV6-1,NA,TRBD1,TGTGCCAGCAGAGACATACAGGGGGCAGCTCAGCCCCAGCATTTT,CASRDIQGAAQPQHF
TRBJ2-2,TRBV10-2,once,NA,TGCGCCAGCAGTTCGCGGGTAACGAACACCGGGGAGCTGTTTTTT,CASSSRVTNTGELFF
TRBJ1-5,TRBV7-2,NA,TRBD1,TGTGCCAGCAGCCCACCCTGGGCAGGGGGAAATCAGCCCCAGCATTTT,CASSPPWAGGNQPQHF
TRBJ2-7,TRBV5-1,NA,TRBD1,TGCGCCAGCAGCAAACCCTCGGGGACAGGGCAAAGCGAGCAGTACTTC,CASSKPSGTGQSEQYF
TRBJ2-7,TRBV4-1,NA,TRBD1,TGCGCCAGCAGCCATGGACAGGGGCCCTCCTACGAGCAGTACTTC,CASSHGQGPSYEQYF
TRBJ2-2,TRBV27,NA,TRBD1,TGTGCCAGCAGTTTAGACAGGGCCGGGGAGCTGTTTTTT,CASSLDRAGELFF
TRBJ1-2,TRBV29-1,NA,NA,TGCAGCGTTGAAGGATGGACAGAGCCCAACTATGGCTACACCTTC,CSVEGWTEPNYGYTF
TRBJ2-1,TRBV28,NA,NA,TGTGCCAGCAGTTCAGCAACAGGGACCCTCTACAATGAGCAGTTCTTC,CASSSATGTLYNEQFF
TRBJ2-2,TRBV5-1,NA,NA,TGCGCCAGCAGCCGAGGCGGGGGCCGTAACACCGGGGAGCTGTTTTTT,CASSRGGGRNTGELFF
TRBJ2-1,TRBV29-1,NA,TRBD2,TGCAGCGTGGATCATAGCGGGGGGTCGTACAATGAGCAGTTCTTC,CSVDHSGGSYNEQFF
TRBJ2-3,TRBV5-5,NA,TRBD1,TGTGCCAGCAGCTTGGTATCGGTTTCAGGGGGTACGCAGTATTTT,CASSLVSVSGGTQYF
TRBJ1-5,TRBV5-6,NA,TRBD1,TGTGCCAGCAGCGTGGGACAGCTAGTGAATCAGCCCCAGCATTTT,CASSVGQLVNQPQHF
TRBJ2-7,TRBV6-5,NA,NA,TGTGCCAGCAGACCGAGGGTAGCTTCCTACGAGCAGTACTTC,CASRPRVASYEQYF
TRBJ2-7,TRBV6-1,NA,NA,TGTGCCAGCAGTGAAGCGCTTCCGGGATCCTACGAGCAGTACTTC,CASSEALPGSYEQYF
TRBJ1-1,TRBV27,NA,NA,TGTGCCAGCAGTTTTAATTCTGAAGCTTTCTTT,CASSFNSEAFF
TRBJ2-7,TRBV4-1,NA,NA,TGCGCCAGCAGCCAAATGGGGTCGGGGTACGAGCAGTACTTC,CASSQMGSGYEQYF
TRBJ1-6,TRBV7-3,NA,TRBD1,TGTGCCAGCAGTCGGGGGACAGGGGGGTTTTCACCCCTCCACTTT,CASSRGTGGFSPLHF
TRBJ1-5,TRBV27,NA,NA,TGTGCCAGCAGAGACAGGCCGGGCTACGAGGGCCAGCCCCAGCATTTT,CASRDRPGYEGQPQHF
TRBJ2-5,TRBV21-1,NA,NA,TGTGCCAGCAGCAAAGGCTGGGGGGGTTCGGGTTGGGAGACCCAGTACTTC,CASSKGWGGSGWETQYF
TRBJ2-1,TRBV2,NA,TRBD2,TGTGCCAGCAGTTTCCCTAGGACGGGGGGGCGTAGCTCCTACAATGAGCAGTTCTTC,CASSFPRTGGRSSYNEQFF